Below are 3 T cell receptor beta chains sequenced from a single sample in a study of regulatory T cells in long-lasting Graves disease. Arm-PCR of CDR3 regions and iRepertoire HTBI primers were the basis on which TCR beta libraries were built. TCRdb processed the multiplex PCR reads anew with MiXCR; each CDR3 protein has one entry. The sample gives around 460,000 distinct CDR3 sequences, roughly 15% of which show up once; over 15% is in the top ten. This sample's time point: newly diagnosed GD, antithyroid drugs for less than 3 months. PBMCs were the source of the RNA used for TCR sequencing. These same data were also listed under a study on T cells in Graves' hyperthyroidism and ophthalmopathy.

Source: peripheral blood mononuclear cells (PBMCs), taken at new diagnosis, from a patient treated with antithyroid drugs. All receptors come from a woman aged 45 to 65 with Graves disease.

In this sample, this clonotype turned up a few times. The chain has TRBV6-5 and TRBJ2-6; a possible D gene is TRBD2 (5 bases). With 1 base removed from V and 1 base from J, the gap between germline ends came to 11 bases. CDR1 MNHEY and CDR2 SVGAGI come from the germline V gene. The CDR3 totals 17 residues. CDR3 loop: CASSYLDSGSGANVLTF. In DNA form, the CDR3 reads TGTGCCAGCAGTTACTTGGATTCGGGGTCTGGGGCCAACGTCCTGACTTTC.

This sequence joins TRBV5-1 and TRBJ2-1; a possible D gene is TRBD2 (6 bases). Germline values: CDR1 SGHRS, CDR2 YFSETQ. CDR3 length: 16 amino acids. V shed 4 bases and J shed 5 bases, with 19 bases lying between them. The CDR3 loop reads CASSAILAGSHNEQFF. In nucleotides, the CDR3 is TGCGCCAGCAGCGCCATACTAGCCGGGAGCCACAATGAGCAGTTCTTC.

V and J are TRBV19 and TRBJ2-5, with 8 bases aligning to TRBD2. Germline V gives CDR1 LNHDA, CDR2 SQIVND (reference sequence). This CDR3 is 17 amino acids long. V gave up 3 bases and J gave up 5 bases; unmatched junction bases: 14. Here the CDR3 DNA reads TGTGCCAGTAGTATTCCCGGGAGGGCCTGTGTTGTGGAGACCCAGTACTTC. Its translation is CASSIPGRACVVETQYF.